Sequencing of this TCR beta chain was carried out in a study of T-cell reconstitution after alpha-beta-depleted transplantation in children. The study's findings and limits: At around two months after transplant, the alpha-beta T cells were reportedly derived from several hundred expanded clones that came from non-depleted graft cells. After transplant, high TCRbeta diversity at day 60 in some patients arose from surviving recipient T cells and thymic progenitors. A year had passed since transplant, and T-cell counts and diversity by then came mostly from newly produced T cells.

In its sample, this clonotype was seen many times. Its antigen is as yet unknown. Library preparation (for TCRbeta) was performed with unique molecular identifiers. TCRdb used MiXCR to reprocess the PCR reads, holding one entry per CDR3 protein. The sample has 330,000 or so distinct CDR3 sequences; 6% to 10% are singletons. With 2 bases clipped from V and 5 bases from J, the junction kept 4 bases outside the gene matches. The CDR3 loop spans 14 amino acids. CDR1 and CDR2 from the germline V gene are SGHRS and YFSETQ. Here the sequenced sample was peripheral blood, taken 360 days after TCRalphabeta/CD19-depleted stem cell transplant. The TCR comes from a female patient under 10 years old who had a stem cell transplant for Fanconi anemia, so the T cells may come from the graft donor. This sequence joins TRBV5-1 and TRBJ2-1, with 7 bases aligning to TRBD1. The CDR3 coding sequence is TGCGCCAGCAGCTTACCGGGACAGAACAATGAGCAGTTCTTC. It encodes CASSLPGQNNEQFF.